Presented here are 10 T cell receptor beta chains from one specimen sequenced in a study of T cells in tuberculosis. The method was immunoSEQ multiplex PCR; TCRdb's version includes in-frame clones alone and lacks a portion of them. The sample holds 25,000 to 35,000 clones, about 92% seen once. The sample consisted of PBMCs. Receptors originate from a donor aged 5 to 30 with latent tuberculosis or without tuberculosis infection.

J is TRBJ1-6 and V is TRBV28; TRBD1 is a possible D gene (6 bases). This CDR3 is 14 amino acids long. The germline V gene encodes CDR1 MDHEN and CDR2 SYDVKM. With 2 bases removed from V and 9 bases from J, the gap between germline ends came to 11 bases. The CDR3 region has the DNA TGTGCCAGCAGTTTAGCCCAGGGGCGTTCACCCCTCCACTTT. Translating gives CASSLAQGRSPLHF.

V is TRBV28 and J is TRBJ2-3; TRBD2 is a possible D gene (5 bases). Deletions cut 5 bases from V and 2 bases from J, with 14 bases between. The CDR3 contains 15 residues. Germline loops: CDR1 MDHEN, CDR2 SYDVKM. CDR3 sequence: CASSRGGWDTDTQYF. CDR3 in DNA: TGTGCCAGCAGTCGAGGAGGCTGGGACACAGATACGCAGTATTTT.

The chain links TRBV5-1 to TRBJ1-6, with 7 bases matching TRBD1. After removal of 2 bases from V and 8 bases from J, the junction contained 4 bases not matched to a gene. Germline CDR1 and CDR2: SGHRS and YFSETQ. The CDR3 is 14 amino acids. CDR3 sequence reads: CASSFHQGDSPLHF. The CDR3 DNA reads as TGCGCCAGCAGCTTCCATCAGGGGGATTCACCCCTCCACTTT.

The CDR3, as DNA: TGTGCCAGCAGTTTTGGGGACAGGGCGCGATACACCTTC. Translating it yields CASSFGDRARYTF. V gene TRBV28 combines with J gene TRBJ1-2, with 9 bases fitting TRBD1. Germline V lookup: CDR1 MDHEN, CDR2 SYDVKM. Trimming cost V 3 bases and J 11 bases; bases outside gene matches: 7. This CDR3 comprises 13 residues.

The chain joins TRBV7-9 to TRBJ2-2; tentative D call: TRBD1 (6 bases). The CDR3 is 12 residues long. V was trimmed by 5 bases and J by 7 bases, leaving 8 bases between them. CDR1 is SEHNR and CDR2 is FQNEAQ in the germline V gene (reference sequence). CDR3 coding DNA: TGTGCCAGCAGCCAGGGGTACGGGGAGCTGTTTTTT. Its translation is CASSQGYGELFF.

The gene calls are TRBV21-1 and TRBJ1-5; the D call in the table, TRBD1, was not verified against the DNA. TRBV21-1 is labeled a pseudogene. The CDR3 loop spans 19 amino acids. CDR3 in amino acids: CATPRGGLWWKTKDQPQHF. The CDR3 DNA is TGTGCCACCCCAAGAGGGGGTTTGTGGTGGAAAACGAAAGATCAGCCCCAGCATTTT.

The chain couples TRBV27 to TRBJ2-7; TRBD1 matches 7 bases. Germline CDR1 MNHEY, CDR2 SMNVEV (reference sequence). This CDR3 is built from 17 residues. The V and J ends lost 6 bases and 1 base, in that order; junction bases with no gene match: 15. The DNA of the CDR3 is TGTGCCAGCAGCCAACAGGGGTCCCCTGTAGCTTCCTACGAGCAGTACTTC. Amino acids: CASSQQGSPVASYEQYF.

The chain recombines TRBV7-8 with TRBJ2-2, with 8 nucleotides matching TRBD2. Germline assignment: CDR1 SGHVS and CDR2 FQNEAQ. CDR3 length: 17 amino acids. V was clipped by 3 bases and J by 6 bases; unmatched bases: 12. For the CDR3, the DNA is TGTGCCAGCAGCTTTATGGTCTTAGCGGGATCTGCCGGGGAGCTGTTTTTT. Encoded protein: CASSFMVLAGSAGELFF.

The rearrangement joins TRBV4-1 to TRBJ2-7; tentatively, D is TRBD2 (5 bases). The V gene lost 1 base and the J gene lost 0 bases, with 10 bases spanning the gap. The CDR3 is 15 residues long. Germline V lookup: CDR1 MGHRA, CDR2 YSYEKL. As DNA, the CDR3 is TGCGCCAGCAGCCAAGTGCACGGGAACTCCTACGAGCAGTACTTC. Its protein product is CASSQVHGNSYEQYF.

This chain uses TRBV4-3 with TRBJ2-6, with 7 bases aligning to TRBD1. The CDR3 loop spans 16 amino acids. The ends lost 6 bases at V and 0 bases at J; junction bases unmatched: 5. The germline V gene has CDR1 LGHNA and CDR2 YSLEER. The CDR3 here is CASRTGQHSGANVLTF. The CDR3 DNA reads as TGCGCCAGCAGAACGGGACAGCACTCTGGGGCCAACGTCCTGACTTTC.